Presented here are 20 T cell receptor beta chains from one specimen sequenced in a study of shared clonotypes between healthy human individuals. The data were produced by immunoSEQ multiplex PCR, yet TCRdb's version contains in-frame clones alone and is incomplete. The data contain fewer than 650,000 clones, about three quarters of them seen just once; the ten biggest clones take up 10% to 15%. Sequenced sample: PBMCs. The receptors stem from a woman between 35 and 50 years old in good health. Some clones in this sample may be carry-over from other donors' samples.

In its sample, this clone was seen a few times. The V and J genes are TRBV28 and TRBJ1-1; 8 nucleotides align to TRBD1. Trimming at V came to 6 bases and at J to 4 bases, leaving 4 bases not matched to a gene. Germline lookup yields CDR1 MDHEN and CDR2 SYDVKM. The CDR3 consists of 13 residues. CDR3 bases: TGTGCCAGCAGGGACAGGGTGCCCACTGAAGCTTTCTTT. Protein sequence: CASRDRVPTEAFF.

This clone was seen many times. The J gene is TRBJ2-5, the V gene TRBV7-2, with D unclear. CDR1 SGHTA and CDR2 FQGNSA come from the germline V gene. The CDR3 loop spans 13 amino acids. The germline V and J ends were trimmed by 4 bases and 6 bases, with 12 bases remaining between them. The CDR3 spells CASSSPVGQTQYF. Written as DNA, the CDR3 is TGTGCCAGCAGCTCCCCAGTCGGGCAGACCCAGTACTTC.

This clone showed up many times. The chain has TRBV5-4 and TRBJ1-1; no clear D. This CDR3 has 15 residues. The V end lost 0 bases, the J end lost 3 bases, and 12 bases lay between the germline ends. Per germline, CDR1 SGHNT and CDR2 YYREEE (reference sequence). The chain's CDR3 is CASSLGPDSHTEAFF. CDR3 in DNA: TGTGCCAGCAGCTTGGGCCCAGACTCTCACACTGAAGCTTTCTTT.

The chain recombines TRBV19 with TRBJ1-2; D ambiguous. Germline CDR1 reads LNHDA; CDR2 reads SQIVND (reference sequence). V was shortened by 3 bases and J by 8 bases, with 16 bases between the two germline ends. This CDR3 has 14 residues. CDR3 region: CASSMSPGLGGYTF. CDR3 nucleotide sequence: TGTGCCAGTAGTATGTCCCCTGGTCTCGGGGGCTACACCTTC. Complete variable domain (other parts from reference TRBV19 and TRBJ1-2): DGGITQSPKYLFRKEGQNVTLSCEQNLNHDAMYWYRQDPGQGLRLIYYSQIVNDFQKGDIAEGYSVSREKKESFPLTVTSAQKNPTAFYLCASSMSPGLGGYTFGSGTRLTVV.

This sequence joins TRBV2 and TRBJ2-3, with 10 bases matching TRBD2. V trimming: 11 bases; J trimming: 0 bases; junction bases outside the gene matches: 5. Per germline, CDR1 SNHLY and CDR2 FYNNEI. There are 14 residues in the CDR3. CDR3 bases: TGTGCCCGGGGACTAGCGAGCAGCACAGATACGCAGTATTTT. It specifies CARGLASSTDTQYF.

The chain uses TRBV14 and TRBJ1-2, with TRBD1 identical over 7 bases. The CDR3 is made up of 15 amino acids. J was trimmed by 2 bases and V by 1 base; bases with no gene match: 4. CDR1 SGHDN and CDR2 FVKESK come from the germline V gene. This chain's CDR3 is CASSQAGTANYGYTF. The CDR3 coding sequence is TGTGCCAGCAGCCAAGCTGGGACAGCGAACTATGGCTACACCTTC.

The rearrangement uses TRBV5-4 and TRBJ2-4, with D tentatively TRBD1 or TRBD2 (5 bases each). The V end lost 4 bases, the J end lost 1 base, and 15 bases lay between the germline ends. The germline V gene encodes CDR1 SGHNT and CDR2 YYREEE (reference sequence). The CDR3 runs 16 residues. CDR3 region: CASSPGTGGAKNIQYF. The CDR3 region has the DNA TGTGCCAGCAGCCCCGGGACCGGCGGCGCCAAAAACATTCAGTACTTC.

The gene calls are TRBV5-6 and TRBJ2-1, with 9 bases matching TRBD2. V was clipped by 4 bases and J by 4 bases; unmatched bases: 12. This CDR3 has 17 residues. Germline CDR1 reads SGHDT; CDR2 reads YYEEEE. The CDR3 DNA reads TGTGCCAGCAGCCCGCTTAGCGGGAGTTCGGTATACAATGAGCAGTTCTTC. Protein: CASSPLSGSSVYNEQFF.

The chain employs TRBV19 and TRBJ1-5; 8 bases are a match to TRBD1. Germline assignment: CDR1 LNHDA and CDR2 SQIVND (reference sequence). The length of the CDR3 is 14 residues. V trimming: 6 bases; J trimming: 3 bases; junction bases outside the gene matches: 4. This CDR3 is CASRVTGDNQPQHF. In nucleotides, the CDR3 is TGTGCCAGTAGGGTGACAGGGGACAATCAGCCCCAGCATTTT.

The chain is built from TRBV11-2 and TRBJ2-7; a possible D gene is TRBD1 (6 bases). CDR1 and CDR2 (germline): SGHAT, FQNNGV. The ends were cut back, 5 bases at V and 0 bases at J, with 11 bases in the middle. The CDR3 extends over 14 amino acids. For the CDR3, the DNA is TGTGCCAGCAGCCCCGACAGGCTCTCCTACGAGCAGTACTTC. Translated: CASSPDRLSYEQYF.

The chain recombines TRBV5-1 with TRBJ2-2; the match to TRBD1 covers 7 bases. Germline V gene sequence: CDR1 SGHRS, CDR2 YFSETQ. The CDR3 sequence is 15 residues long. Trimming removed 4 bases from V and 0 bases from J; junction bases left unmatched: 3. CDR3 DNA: TGCGCCAGCAGCACGGGACAGACGAACACCGGGGAGCTGTTTTTT. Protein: CASSTGQTNTGELFF.

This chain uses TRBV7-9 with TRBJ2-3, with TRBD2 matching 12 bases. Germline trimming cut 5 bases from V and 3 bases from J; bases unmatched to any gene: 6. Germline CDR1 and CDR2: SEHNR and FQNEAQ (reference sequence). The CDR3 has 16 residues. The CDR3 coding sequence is TGTGCCAGCAGCCCGTGGACTAGCGGGAAGACAGATACGCAGTATTTT. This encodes CASSPWTSGKTDTQYF.

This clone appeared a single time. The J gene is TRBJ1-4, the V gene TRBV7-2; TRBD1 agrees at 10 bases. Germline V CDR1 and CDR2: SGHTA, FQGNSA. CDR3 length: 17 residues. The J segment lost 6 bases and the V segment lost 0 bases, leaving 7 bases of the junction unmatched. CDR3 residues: CASSLAPMGTGDEKLFF. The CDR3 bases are TGTGCCAGCAGCTTAGCGCCTATGGGGACAGGGGATGAAAAACTGTTTTTT.

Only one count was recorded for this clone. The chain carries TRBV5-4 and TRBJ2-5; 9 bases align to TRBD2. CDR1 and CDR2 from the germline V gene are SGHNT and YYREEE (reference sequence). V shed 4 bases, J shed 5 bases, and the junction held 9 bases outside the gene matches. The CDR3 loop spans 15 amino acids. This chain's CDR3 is CASSQEASGTETQYF. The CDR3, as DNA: TGTGCCAGCAGCCAAGAAGCTAGCGGGACGGAGACCCAGTACTTC.

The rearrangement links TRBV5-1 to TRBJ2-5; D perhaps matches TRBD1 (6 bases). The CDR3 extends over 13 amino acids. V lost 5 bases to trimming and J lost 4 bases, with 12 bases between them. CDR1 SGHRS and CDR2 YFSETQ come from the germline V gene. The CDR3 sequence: CASRVSGVETQYF. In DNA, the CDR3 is TGCGCCAGCAGGGTCTCAGGGGTAGAGACCCAGTACTTC.

The CDR3 region has the DNA TGTGCCAGCAGCGTAGAAGGGGGAAACACTGAAGCTTTCTTT. Its protein is CASSVEGGNTEAFF. The chain couples TRBV9 to TRBJ1-1; D perhaps matches TRBD1 (6 bases). The CDR3 sequence is 14 residues long. Germline V gene lookup returns CDR1 SGDLS and CDR2 YYNGEE. V lost 0 bases to trimming and J lost 2 bases, with 8 bases between them.

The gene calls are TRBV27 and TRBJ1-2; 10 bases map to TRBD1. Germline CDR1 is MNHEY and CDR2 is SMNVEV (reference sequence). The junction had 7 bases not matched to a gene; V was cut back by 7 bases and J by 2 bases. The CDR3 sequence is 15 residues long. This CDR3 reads CASMRQGASNYGYTF. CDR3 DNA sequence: TGTGCCAGCATGAGACAGGGGGCATCAAACTATGGCTACACCTTC.

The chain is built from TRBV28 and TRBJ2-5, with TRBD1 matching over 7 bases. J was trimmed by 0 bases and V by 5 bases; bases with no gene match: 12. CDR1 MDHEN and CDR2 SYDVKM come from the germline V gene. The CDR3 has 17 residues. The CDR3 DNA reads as TGTGCCAGCAGTCCAATAAGCCCGACAGGGTACCAAGAGACCCAGTACTTC. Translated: CASSPISPTGYQETQYF.

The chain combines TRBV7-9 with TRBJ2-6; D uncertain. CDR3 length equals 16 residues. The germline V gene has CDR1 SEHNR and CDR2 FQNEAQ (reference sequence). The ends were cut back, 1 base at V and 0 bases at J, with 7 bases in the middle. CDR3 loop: CASSLVVTSGANVLTF. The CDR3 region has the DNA TGTGCCAGCAGCTTAGTTGTGACCTCTGGGGCCAACGTCCTGACTTTC. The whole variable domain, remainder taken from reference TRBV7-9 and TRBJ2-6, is DTGVSQNPRHKITKRGQNVTFRCDPISEHNRLYWYRQTLGQGPEFLTYFQNEAQLEKSRLLSDRFSAERPKGSFSTLEIQRTEQGDSAMYLCASSLVVTSGANVLTFGAGSRLTVL.

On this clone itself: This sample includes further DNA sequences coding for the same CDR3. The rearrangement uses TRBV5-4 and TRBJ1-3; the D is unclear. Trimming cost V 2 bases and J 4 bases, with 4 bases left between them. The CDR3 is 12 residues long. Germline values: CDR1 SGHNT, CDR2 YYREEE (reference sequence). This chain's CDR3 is CASSFGGNTIYF. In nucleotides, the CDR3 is TGTGCCAGCAGCTTCGGGGGAAACACCATATATTTT. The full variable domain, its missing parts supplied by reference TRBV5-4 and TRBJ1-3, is ETGVTQSPTHLIKTRGQQVTLRCSSQSGHNTVSWYQQALGQGPQFIFQYYREEENGRGNFPPRFSGLQFPNYSSELNVNALELDDSALYLCASSFGGNTIYFGEGSWLTVV.